Listed below are T cell receptor beta chains from one sample, sequenced in a study of post-analysis software for immune sequencing data. A single record per CDR3 protein comes from TCRdb applying MiXCR to the PCR reads. Of some 700,000 distinct CDR3 sequences in the sample, 59% were seen once. The sequenced sample consisted of blood. The receptors here all came from a girl aged 2-10 years with multiple sclerosis. Each CDR3 is given with its conserved first and last residue. Fields, in order: D gene, J gene, CDR3 length, clone size, V gene, CDR3 DNA, CDR3 protein. D genes are given only for firm matches. A clone size is listed for some rows: how often the clone was seen (once, few, many), or a class if it is expanded.

TRBD2 TRBJ2-3 14 . TRBV29-1 TGCAGCGCAACTAGCGGGGGCCGCAGAGATACGCAGTATTTT CSATSGGRRDTQYF
TRBD1 TRBJ2-5 15 . TRBV5-5 TGTGCCAGCAGCGCCAGCGACAGGGCTGCGGGGACCCAGTACTTC CASSASDRAAGTQYF
. TRBJ2-7 14 few TRBV7-2 TGTGCCAGCACCCTCCTGGGACATTCGTCCGAGCAGTACTTC CASTLLGHSSEQYF
TRBD1 TRBJ1-3 13 . TRBV5-1 TGCGCCAGCAGCTTCGGACAGGGAGACACCATATATTTT CASSFGQGDTIYF
TRBD1 TRBJ2-3 17 . TRBV29-1 TGCAGCGTTTCTCCGGGACAGGGGGTGTTGAACACAGATACGCAGTATTTT CSVSPGQGVLNTDTQYF
TRBD2 TRBJ2-1 15 . TRBV7-8 TGTGCCAGCAGCTTAGTGGGACTAGTTTACAATGAGCAGTTCTTC CASSLVGLVYNEQFF
. TRBJ2-5 12 . TRBV27 TGTGCCAGCCGAGGGGCACAAGAGACCCAGTACTTC CASRGAQETQYF
. TRBJ2-1 14 . TRBV6-1 TGTGCCAGCAGTGAGTACCGGGACTACAATGAGCAGTTCTTC CASSEYRDYNEQFF
TRBD1 TRBJ2-7 14 . TRBV2 TGTGCCAGCAATCCCCGGGACAGGGTCCACGAGCAGTACTTC CASNPRDRVHEQYF
TRBD2 TRBJ2-5 17 . TRBV7-2 TGTGCCAGCAGCTTAGTCCCTAGCGGGGGGCCTCAAGAGACCCAGTACTTC CASSLVPSGGPQETQYF
. TRBJ2-5 15 . TRBV7-2 TGTGCCAGCAGCTTAGCCCGACTAGGGCAAGAGACCCAGTACTTC CASSLARLGQETQYF
TRBD2 TRBJ2-1 16 few TRBV11-1 TGTGCCAGCAGCTCAATTAGCGGGGGGGCCATCAATGAGCAGTTCTTC CASSSISGGAINEQFF
. TRBJ1-4 14 . TRBV11-2 TGTGCCAGCAGCGCCTCCCCCACTAATGAAAAACTGTTTTTT CASSASPTNEKLFF
. TRBJ2-5 14 . TRBV20-1 TGCAGTGCTAGAGAATGGACGGTCCAAGAGACCCAGTACTTC CSAREWTVQETQYF
. TRBJ2-5 16 . TRBV7-9 TGTGCCAGCAGCTCCTTGGGACTGTGGAACCAAGAGACCCAGTACTTC CASSSLGLWNQETQYF
. TRBJ2-3 14 . TRBV27 TGTGCCAGCAGTTTGTCGGAAGGGGCAGATACGCAGTATTTT CASSLSEGADTQYF
TRBD1 TRBJ2-5 17 . TRBV29-1 TGCAGCGTTGCCGGAGGACAGGGGGCGTTAATAGGAGAGACCCAGTACTTC CSVAGGQGALIGETQYF
. TRBJ1-5 15 . TRBV7-2 TGTGCCAGCAGCCGGAGGGTTGGCAGCAATCAGCCCCAGCATTTT CASSRRVGSNQPQHF
. TRBJ2-3 15 . TRBV7-6 TGTGCCAGCAGCTTAGTAACTAGGGGCACAGATACGCAGTATTTT CASSLVTRGTDTQYF
. TRBJ1-5 15 . TRBV5-1 TGCGCCAGCAGCCTGGGGGACGACGGCAATCAGCCCCAGCATTTT CASSLGDDGNQPQHF
. TRBJ2-1 15 few TRBV9 TGTGCCAGCAGCATCGGGACTGGCCCTTACAATGAGCAGTTCTTC CASSIGTGPYNEQFF
. TRBJ1-1 14 . TRBV18 TGTGCCAGCTCACCACCAAGCCGGAACACTGAAGCTTTCTTT CASSPPSRNTEAFF
. TRBJ2-1 13 . TRBV4-3 TGCGCCAGCAGCCAAGATTCCCAGGGTGAGCAGTTCTTC CASSQDSQGEQFF
TRBD2 TRBJ2-4 18 . TRBV6-2/TRBV6-3 TGTGCCAGCAGTTACCCGATCCTAGCGGGGGTAGCCAAAAACATTCAGTACTTC CASSYPILAGVAKNIQYF
. TRBJ2-1 15 once TRBV7-9 TGTGCCAGCAGCTCATCTAGCAGACCCTACAATGAGCAGTTCTTC CASSSSSRPYNEQFF
. TRBJ2-3 14 . TRBV5-1 TGCGCCAGCAGCCCCGGGGATACAACAGATACGCAGTATTTT CASSPGDTTDTQYF
. TRBJ2-5 16 . TRBV20-1 TGCAGTGCTAGAGGCCCAGGCGAAGAAATGAAAGAGACCCAGTACTTC CSARGPGEEMKETQYF
. TRBJ2-3 13 . TRBV6-1 TGTGCCAGCGCCGGGACTTTCACAGATACGCAGTATTTT CASAGTFTDTQYF
. TRBJ1-2 13 . TRBV6-6 TGTGCCAGCAGTTACAGGGACCGGGATGGCTACACCTTC CASSYRDRDGYTF
. TRBJ2-7 13 . TRBV6-6 TGTGCCAGCAGTTATGAGGGGACAACCGAGCAGTACTTC CASSYEGTTEQYF
. TRBJ2-1 18 few TRBV6-2/TRBV6-3 TGTGCCAGCAGTCCGACGCCTCCCGGGACGGGGTTACCCGGTGAGCAGTTCTTC CASSPTPPGTGLPGEQFF
TRBD2 TRBJ2-1 16 few TRBV5-1 TGCGCCAGCAACTTGGCCTCAGGACTAGCCCCCAATGAGCAGTTCTTC CASNLASGLAPNEQFF
. TRBJ1-2 15 . TRBV9 TGTGCCAGCAGCCCCGGGGGACGCTATAGCGATGGCTACACCTTC CASSPGGRYSDGYTF
. TRBJ2-6 18 once TRBV4-2 TGTGCCAGCAGCCAAGAAGGCGGACGGGACTCTGGGGCCAACGTCCTGACTTTC CASSQEGGRDSGANVLTF
TRBD2 TRBJ2-1 16 . TRBV9 TGTGCCAGCAGCTCAGGGGTGGGACTAGCGGGAAATGAGCAGTTCTTC CASSSGVGLAGNEQFF
TRBD2 TRBJ2-1 15 . TRBV2 TGTGCCAGCCTCCTAGCGGGGGGGCTTTCAAGAGAGCAGTTCTTC CASLLAGGLSREQFF
. TRBJ2-7 16 once TRBV4-1 TGCGCCAGCAGCCAAGGGCGGAAACAGCACCCCTACGAGCAGTACTTC CASSQGRKQHPYEQYF
. TRBJ2-5 14 . TRBV7-2 TGTGCCAGCAGCCCCAGTCCGTACCAAGAGACCCAGTACTTC CASSPSPYQETQYF
TRBD1 TRBJ2-1 15 . TRBV5-1 TGCGCCAGCAGCTCCCAAAATACAGGGGGCAATGAGCAGTTCTTC CASSSQNTGGNEQFF
TRBD2 TRBJ2-5 16 . TRBV20-1 TGCAGTGCTAAGATTTTCGCGGGGGGGCTCTCAGAGACCCAGTACTTC CSAKIFAGGLSETQYF
. TRBJ1-2 12 . TRBV20-1 TGCAGTGCTAGACCTCCCGGCGGAGGCTACACCTTC CSARPPGGGYTF
. TRBJ2-1 15 . TRBV25-1 TGTGCCAGCAGTGACCCTAGAGACCCAAACAATGAGCAGTTCTTC CASSDPRDPNNEQFF
. TRBJ2-3 14 . TRBV10-3 TGTGCCATCAGTGTAAATCGGAACACAGATACGCAGTATTTT CAISVNRNTDTQYF
. TRBJ1-4 17 . TRBV5-5 TGTGCCAGCAGCCTCCCAGGGTGGGAGGCAACTAATGAAAAACTGTTTTTT CASSLPGWEATNEKLFF
TRBD1 TRBJ2-1 15 few TRBV20-1 TGCAGTGCTAGGGCCCGACAGGGGGCCTACAATGAGCAGTTCTTC CSARARQGAYNEQFF
TRBD1 TRBJ2-7 14 few TRBV12-3/TRBV12-4 TGTGCCAGCAGTTCTCAGGGGGCTCCCTACGAGCAGTACTTC CASSSQGAPYEQYF